This T cell receptor (beta chain) emerged from a study of T cell changes during pregnancy in multiple sclerosis. V shed 4 bases and J shed 4 bases, with 10 bases lying between them. CDR1 and CDR2 from the germline V gene are SNHLY and FYNNEI. The CDR3 contains 13 residues. The protocol was immunoSEQ multiplex PCR, while the TCRdb copy is restricted to in-frame clones and leaves out a portion. The sample has over 45,000 clones, approximately 90% seen once. The source was peripheral blood, collected in the first trimester of pregnancy. J is TRBJ1-2 and V is TRBV2; no clear D gene. This TCR was recovered from a female donor with multiple sclerosis, enrolled in a pregnancy study. The CDR3 protein is CASSVGSLYGYTF. CDR3 nucleotides: TGTGCCAGCAGTGTGGGCAGCCTCTATGGCTACACCTTC.